The 28 T cell receptor beta chains listed next were all sequenced from one sample in a study of T cells in Graves' hyperthyroidism and ophthalmopathy. Amplification of TCR beta CDR3 regions was performed using RNA transcripts as template. The HTBI set primed first-round TCR CDR3 RT-PCR. One entry per CDR3 protein, called by TCRdb with MiXCR from the multiplex PCR reads. The data hold under 350,000 distinct CDR3 sequences, with approximately 15% observed a single time. The sequenced sample was blood. The receptors stem from a woman in her sixties with Graves' ophthalmopathy.

V is TRBV12-3 or TRBV12-4 and J is TRBJ1-1, with unresolved D. The V end lost 2 bases, the J end lost 1 base, and 11 bases lay between the germline ends. The CDR3 extends over 15 amino acids. CDR3 DNA: TGTGCCAGCAGTTTATGGTCAGCCACGAACACTGAAGCTTTCTTT. It translates to CASSLWSATNTEAFF.

This chain uses TRBV27 with TRBJ2-4; tentative D call: TRBD2 (7 bases). The CDR3 consists of 15 residues. Germline CDR1 is MNHEY and CDR2 is SMNVEV (reference sequence). V was cut by 6 bases and J by 6 bases, with 18 bases left in between. CDR3 loop: CASSLGGGAGNIQYF. The CDR3 nucleotides are TGTGCCAGCAGCCTAGGGGGGGGGGCTGGAAACATTCAGTACTTC.

This clonotype was detected many times. A junction boundary mismatches the germline segment, possibly from a read error. The V and J genes are TRBV11-2 and TRBJ1-1; D uncertain. There are 12 residues in the CDR3. Germline CDR1 is SGHAT and CDR2 is FQNNGV. This CDR3 is CASSLEMGEAFF. Written as DNA, the CDR3 is TGTGCCAGCAGCCTAGAGATGGGGGAAGCTTTCTTT.

This clonotype showed up many times. V is TRBV28 and J is TRBJ1-4; possibly TRBD1 for D (6 bases). V was trimmed by 6 bases and J by 3 bases, leaving 14 bases between them. Germline-derived CDR1 and CDR2 are MDHEN and SYDVKM. The CDR3 has 15 residues. CDR3 residues: CASSPAGAANEKLFF. In DNA, the CDR3 is TGTGCCAGCAGCCCCGCGGGGGCGGCTAATGAAAAACTGTTTTTT.

This clonotype was recorded many times. V usage is TRBV2 and J usage is TRBJ1-1; 10 bases fit TRBD1. The germline CDR1 and CDR2 sequences are SNHLY and FYNNEI. CDR3 length: 14 residues. Germline trimming cut 6 bases from V and 5 bases from J; bases unmatched to any gene: 6. Here the CDR3 DNA reads TGTGCCAGCAGGGGGACAGGGGCAGGTACTGAAGCTTTCTTT. It is translated as CASRGTGAGTEAFF.

In this sample, this clonotype turned up many times. V and J are TRBV27 and TRBJ2-7; either TRBD1 or TRBD2 may fit D (5 bases each). In germline, CDR1 is MNHEY, CDR2 SMNVEV (reference sequence). The CDR3 loop spans 16 amino acids. Trimming took 2 bases from V and 0 from J, leaving 14 bases between them. The CDR3 sequence: CASSLNGAASSYEQYF. Written as DNA, the CDR3 is TGTGCCAGCAGTTTAAACGGGGCAGCGAGCTCCTACGAGCAGTACTTC.

In its sample, this clonotype was seen a few times. This sequence joins TRBV19 and TRBJ2-1; TRBD2 matches at 11 bases. CDR1 is LNHDA, CDR2 SQIVND, per germline (reference sequence). The CDR3 is 15 residues long. Losses at the gene ends were 2 bases for V and 7 bases for J; bases not matched to a gene: 4. The CDR3 coding sequence is TGTGCCAGTAGTATAACTAGCGGGAGTTCGAATGAGCAGTTCTTC. This encodes CASSITSGSSNEQFF.

This clonotype was seen at least ten times. CDR3 protein: CASSQRGFEAFF. The CDR3 DNA reads TGTGCCAGCAGCCAAAGGGGGTTTGAAGCTTTCTTT. The V call is TRBV4-2, the J call TRBJ1-1, with D possibly matching TRBD1 (6 bases). This CDR3 is 12 amino acids long. CDR1 and CDR2 from the germline V gene are LGHNA and YNFKEQ. Trimming left V 2 bases short and J 7 bases short, with 8 bases between.

The V call is TRBV10-3, the J call TRBJ2-4, with 9 bases identical to TRBD1. The CDR3 has 16 amino acids. Losses at the gene ends were 1 base for V and 5 bases for J; bases not matched to a gene: 6. Germline V gene sequence: CDR1 ENHRY, CDR2 SYGVKD. The CDR3 loop reads CAISEWGQGTENIQYF. The CDR3, as DNA: TGTGCCATCAGTGAGTGGGGACAGGGAACCGAAAACATTCAGTACTTC.

This clonotype has just a few counts. V is TRBV19 and J is TRBJ2-3, with D uncertain. Deletions cut 5 bases from V and 0 bases from J, with 12 bases between. The CDR3 is 15 residues long. Germline V gene lookup returns CDR1 LNHDA and CDR2 SQIVND (reference sequence). The CDR3 DNA sequence: TGTGCCAGTAGTCCACTGGACGGGAGCACAGATACGCAGTATTTT. Protein product: CASSPLDGSTDTQYF.

This clonotype was seen many times. The rearrangement uses TRBV7-9 and TRBJ2-3; D remains ambiguous. V was cut by 5 bases and J by 0 bases, with 3 bases left in between. The CDR3 runs to 12 residues. Germline values: CDR1 SEHNR, CDR2 FQNEAQ (reference sequence). The CDR3 reads CASSESTDTQYF. The CDR3, as DNA: TGTGCCAGCAGCGAAAGCACAGATACGCAGTATTTT.

The chain is built from TRBV5-6 and TRBJ2-5; TRBD1 might be the D (5 bases). The germline gives CDR1 SGHDT, CDR2 YYEEEE. This CDR3 is 14 amino acids long. V was shortened by 1 base and J by 4 bases, with 11 bases between the two germline ends. The CDR3 is CASSLPQGLETQYF. The CDR3 DNA is TGTGCCAGCAGCTTGCCCCAGGGTCTAGAGACCCAGTACTTC.

This clonotype was seen repeatedly, ten times or more. This chain uses TRBV28 with TRBJ2-7; D remains unclear. The CDR3 has 13 residues. V was clipped by 1 base and J by 4 bases, with 8 bases between them. In germline, CDR1 is MDHEN, CDR2 SYDVKM. The CDR3 bases are TGTGCCAGCAGTTTATTTGGGCCTTACGAGCAGTACTTC. The encoded protein is CASSLFGPYEQYF.

In this sample, this clonotype turned up many times. V usage is TRBV7-2 and J usage is TRBJ1-2; 7 bases fit TRBD1. V lost 7 bases to trimming and J lost 4 bases; unmatched junction nucleotides: 15. Germline V gene sequence: CDR1 SGHTA, CDR2 FQGNSA. The CDR3 has 16 residues. The DNA of the CDR3 is TGTGCCAGCACCAAAGACGGGAGGGGGCCCGGCTATGGCTACACCTTC. Its protein is CASTKDGRGPGYGYTF.

The chain links TRBV5-1 to TRBJ2-1; 11 nucleotides align to TRBD2. Germline CDR1 SGHRS, CDR2 YFSETQ. The CDR3 sequence is 17 residues long. Unmatched junction bases numbered 9, after V lost 5 bases and J lost 2 bases. Written as DNA, the CDR3 is TGCGCCAGCAGTCGGGGTAGCGGGAGGGTGACCTACAATGAGCAGTTCTTC. Amino acids: CASSRGSGRVTYNEQFF.

This clonotype was found many times. Its ends do not fully match the called genes, so a read error is possible. The V gene is TRBV5-1, the J gene TRBJ1-2, with a possible D match to TRBD1 (5 bases). The germline gives CDR1 SGHRS, CDR2 YFSETQ. The CDR3 is 14 residues long. The CDR3 DNA sequence: TGTGCCAGCAGTTTGCAAGGGGCTAACTATGGCTACACCTTC. Translated: CASSLQGANYGYTF. Based on the CDR3 plus reference TRBV5-1 and TRBJ1-2, the full variable domain is KAGVTQTPRYLIKTRGQQVTLSCSPISGHRSVSWYQQTPGQGLQFLFEYFSETQRNKGNFPGRFSGRQFSNSRSEMNVSTLELGDSALYLCASSLQGANYGYTFGSGTRLTVV.

Many counts were recorded for this clonotype. V and J are TRBV7-2 and TRBJ2-5; D assignment may be TRBD1 or TRBD2 (5 bases each). There are 15 residues in the CDR3. V lost 6 bases to trimming and J lost 5 bases, with 19 bases between them. Germline V gene data show CDR1 as SGHTA and CDR2 as FQGNSA. CDR3 residues: CASSRALGVGETQYF. As DNA, the CDR3 is TGTGCCAGCAGTCGTGCTTTGGGGGTAGGGGAGACCCAGTACTTC.

In its sample, this clonotype was seen a few times. This sequence joins TRBV5-1 and TRBJ2-1, with D tentatively TRBD2 (5 bases). The CDR3 is made up of 15 amino acids. V lost 0 bases to trimming and J lost 3 bases, with 10 bases between them. CDR1 and CDR2 from the germline V gene are SGHRS and YFSETQ. Here the CDR3 DNA reads TGCGCCAGCAGCTTGGTCGGGAACCTCTACAATGAGCAGTTCTTC. As protein: CASSLVGNLYNEQFF.

The CDR3 bases are TGTGCCAGCAGCTTCCAGGACAACGGAAACACCATATATTTT. It translates to CASSFQDNGNTIYF. The V gene is TRBV5-5, the J gene TRBJ1-3; D might be TRBD1 (5 bases). CDR1 and CDR2 (germline): SGHKS, YYEKEE (reference sequence). The CDR3 consists of 14 residues. Trimming left V 2 bases short and J 4 bases short, with 10 bases between.

This clonotype was counted many times. The rearrangement joins TRBV24-1 to TRBJ2-5, with 10 positions matching TRBD1. The CDR3 extends over 16 amino acids. The germline gives CDR1 KGHDR, CDR2 SFDVKD. J was trimmed by 2 bases and V by 2 bases; bases with no gene match: 4. CDR3 coding DNA: TGTGCCACCAGTGATTCTCGGACAGGGGGACAAGAGACCCAGTACTTC. It codes for CATSDSRTGGQETQYF.

V usage is TRBV19 and J usage is TRBJ2-2; TRBD2 matches 7 bases. Germline CDR1 LNHDA, CDR2 SQIVND (reference sequence). The CDR3 spans 20 residues. After removal of 7 bases from V and 3 bases from J, the junction contained 23 bases not matched to a gene. Here the CDR3 reads CASTNGVGRGPPPYTGELFF. The CDR3 DNA sequence: TGTGCCAGTACTAACGGGGTTGGGAGGGGACCTCCGCCTTACACCGGGGAGCTGTTTTTT.

The table lists this clonotype with many counts. V usage is TRBV6-1 and J usage is TRBJ1-1, with D unresolved. The CDR3 sequence is 14 residues long. Germline V gene data show CDR1 as MNHNS and CDR2 as SASEGT. Trimming took 6 bases from V and 0 from J, leaving 11 bases between them. The CDR3 DNA reads as TGTGCCAGCAGCCGCCCAGGCATGAACACTGAAGCTTTCTTT. It specifies CASSRPGMNTEAFF.

CDR3 residues: CSAGHVGLNGSFSQNTEAFF. In DNA, the CDR3 is TGCAGCGCAGGACACGTTGGGCTAAATGGTAGTTTTTCGCAGAACACTGAAGCTTTCTTT. V is TRBV20-1 and J is TRBJ1-1; tentatively, D is TRBD1 (5 bases). This CDR3 region has 20 residues. Germline V lookup: CDR1 DFQATT, CDR2 SNEGSKA (reference sequence).

The gene calls are TRBV6-1 and TRBJ1-3; D is possibly TRBD1 (5 bases). Germline loops: CDR1 MNHNS, CDR2 SASEGT. V lost 2 bases and J lost 0, with 8 bases in between. This CDR3 is 15 amino acids long. The CDR3 nucleotides read TGTGCCAGCAGTGAATTTGGGGGCTCTGGAAACACCATATATTTT. As protein: CASSEFGGSGNTIYF.

This clonotype was picked up many times. The V call is TRBV10-2, the J call TRBJ1-1, with D uncertain. The CDR3 runs 15 residues. CDR1 is WSHSY and CDR2 is SAAADI in the germline V gene. Trimming stripped 4 bases from V and 1 base from J, with 13 bases between. CDR3 sequence (DNA): TGCGCCAGCAGTGTTTCCAGCCCAAGGAACACTGAAGCTTTCTTT. This codes for CASSVSSPRNTEAFF.

In its sample, this clonotype was seen a few times. A much larger clone is a single base away; this may be a read error. V usage is TRBV2 and J usage is TRBJ2-2; D is unresolved. CDR1 and CDR2 (germline): SNHLY, FYNNEI. The CDR3 totals 15 residues. V lost 5 bases and J 9 bases, leaving 19 bases between the germline ends. The CDR3 loop reads CASSYNGPLNRELFF. DNA of the CDR3: TGTGCCAGCAGTTACAATGGGCCGTTGAACAGGGAGCTGTTTTTT.

There are a few counts of this clonotype. The rearrangement uses TRBV7-2 and TRBJ2-1, with D unresolved. Germline V lookup: CDR1 SGHTA, CDR2 FQGNSA. Trimming stripped 1 base from V and 10 bases from J, with 8 bases between. The CDR3 extends over 12 amino acids. The CDR3 DNA sequence: TGTGCCAGCAGCTTAGTCAGAACGGAGCAGTTCTTC. Amino acids: CASSLVRTEQFF.

Many counts were recorded for this clonotype. The rearrangement joins TRBV7-8 to TRBJ2-7; D remains unclear. CDR1 and CDR2 from the germline V gene are SGHVS and FQNEAQ. The V end lost 4 bases, the J end lost 0 bases, and 7 bases lay between the germline ends. CDR3 length equals 13 residues. The CDR3 protein is CASSYVLSYEQYF. The CDR3 DNA reads as TGTGCCAGCAGCTACGTTCTCTCCTACGAGCAGTACTTC.